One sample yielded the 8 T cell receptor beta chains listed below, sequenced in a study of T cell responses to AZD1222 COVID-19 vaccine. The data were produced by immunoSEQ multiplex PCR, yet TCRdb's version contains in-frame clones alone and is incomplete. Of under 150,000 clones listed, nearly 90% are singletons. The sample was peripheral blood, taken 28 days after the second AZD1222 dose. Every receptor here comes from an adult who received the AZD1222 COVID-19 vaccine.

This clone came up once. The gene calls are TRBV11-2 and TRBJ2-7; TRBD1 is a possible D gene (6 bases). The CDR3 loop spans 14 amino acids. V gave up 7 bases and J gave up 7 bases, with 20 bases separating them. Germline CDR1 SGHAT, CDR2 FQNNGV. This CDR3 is CASTTRDTAREQYF. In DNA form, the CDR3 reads TGTGCCAGCACGACCCGGGACACTGCTCGAGAGCAGTACTTC.

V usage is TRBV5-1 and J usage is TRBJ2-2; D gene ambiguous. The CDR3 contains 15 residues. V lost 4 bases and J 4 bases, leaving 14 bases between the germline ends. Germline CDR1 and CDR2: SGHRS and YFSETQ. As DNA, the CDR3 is TGCGCCAGCAGCCCCGACCCTGCGAGCACCGGGGAGCTGTTTTTT. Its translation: CASSPDPASTGELFF.

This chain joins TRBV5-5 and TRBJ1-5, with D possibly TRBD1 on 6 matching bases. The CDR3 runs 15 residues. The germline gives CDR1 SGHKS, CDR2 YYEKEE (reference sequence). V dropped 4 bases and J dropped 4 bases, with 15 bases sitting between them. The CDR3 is CASSLRGAGNQPQHF. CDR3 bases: TGTGCCAGCAGCCTGAGGGGGGCCGGGAATCAGCCCCAGCATTTT.

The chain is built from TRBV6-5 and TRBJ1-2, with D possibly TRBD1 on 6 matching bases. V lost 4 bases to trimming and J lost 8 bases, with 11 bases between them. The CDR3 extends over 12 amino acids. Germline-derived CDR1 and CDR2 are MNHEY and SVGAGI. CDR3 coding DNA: TGTGCCAGCAGTTCCTCAGGGGACGGCTACACCTTC. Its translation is CASSSSGDGYTF.

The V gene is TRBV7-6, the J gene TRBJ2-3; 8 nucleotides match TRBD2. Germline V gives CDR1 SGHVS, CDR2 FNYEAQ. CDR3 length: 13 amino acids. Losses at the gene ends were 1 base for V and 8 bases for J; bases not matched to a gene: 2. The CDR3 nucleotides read TGTGCCAGCAGCTTAGATGGGACTAGTACGCAGTATTTT. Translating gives CASSLDGTSTQYF.

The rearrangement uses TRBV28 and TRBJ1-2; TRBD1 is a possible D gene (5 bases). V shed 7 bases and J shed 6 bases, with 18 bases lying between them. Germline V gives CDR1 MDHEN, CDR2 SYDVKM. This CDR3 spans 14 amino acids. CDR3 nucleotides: TGTGCCAGCACTACAGGACAACCTTGGCATGGCTACACCTTC. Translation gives CASTTGQPWHGYTF.

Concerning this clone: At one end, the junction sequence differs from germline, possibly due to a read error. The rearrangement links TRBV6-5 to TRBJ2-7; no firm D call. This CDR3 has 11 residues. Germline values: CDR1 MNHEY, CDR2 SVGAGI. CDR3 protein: CASTYVYEQYF. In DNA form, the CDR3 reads TGTGCCAGCACTTACGTCTACGAGCAGTACTTC.

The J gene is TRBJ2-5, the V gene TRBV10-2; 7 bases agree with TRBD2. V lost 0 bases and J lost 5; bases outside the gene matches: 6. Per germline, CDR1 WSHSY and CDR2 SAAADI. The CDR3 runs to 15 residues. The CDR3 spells CASSESQAGRETQYF. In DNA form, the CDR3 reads TGCGCCAGCAGTGAGTCCCAAGCGGGGAGGGAGACCCAGTACTTC.